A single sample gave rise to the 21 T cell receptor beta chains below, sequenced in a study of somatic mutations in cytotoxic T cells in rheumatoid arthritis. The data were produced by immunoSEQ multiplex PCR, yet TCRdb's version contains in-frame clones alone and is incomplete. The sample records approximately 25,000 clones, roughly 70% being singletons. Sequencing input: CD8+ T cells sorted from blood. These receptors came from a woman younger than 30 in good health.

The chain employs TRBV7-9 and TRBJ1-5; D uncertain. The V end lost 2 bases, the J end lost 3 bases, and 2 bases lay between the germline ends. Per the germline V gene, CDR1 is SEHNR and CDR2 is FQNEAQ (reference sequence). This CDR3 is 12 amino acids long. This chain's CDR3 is CASSLFNQPQHF. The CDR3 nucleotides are TGTGCCAGCAGCTTATTCAATCAGCCCCAGCATTTT. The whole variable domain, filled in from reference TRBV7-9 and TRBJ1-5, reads DTGVSQNPRHKITKRGQNVTFRCDPISEHNRLYWYRQTLGQGPEFLTYFQNEAQLEKSRLLSDRFSAERPKGSFSTLEIQRTEQGDSAMYLCASSLFNQPQHFGDGTRLSIL.

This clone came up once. CDR3 nucleotide sequence: TGTGCCACCAGCAGCAGGGGAGGTGACACTGAAGCTTTCTTT. Translation: CATSSRGGDTEAFF. The chain carries TRBV15 and TRBJ1-1; tentatively, D is TRBD1 (6 bases). V lost 3 bases, J lost 3 bases, and 11 bases lay in between. The germline V gene has CDR1 LNHNV and CDR2 YYDKDF (reference sequence). This CDR3 is built from 14 residues.

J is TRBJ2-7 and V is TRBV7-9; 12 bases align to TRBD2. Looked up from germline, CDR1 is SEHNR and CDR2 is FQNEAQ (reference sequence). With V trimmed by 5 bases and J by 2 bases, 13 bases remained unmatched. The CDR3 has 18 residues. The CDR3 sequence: CASSPEGSTSGGTYEQYV. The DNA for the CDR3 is TGTGCCAGCAGCCCCGAGGGGTCGACTAGCGGGGGTACCTACGAGCAGTACGTC.

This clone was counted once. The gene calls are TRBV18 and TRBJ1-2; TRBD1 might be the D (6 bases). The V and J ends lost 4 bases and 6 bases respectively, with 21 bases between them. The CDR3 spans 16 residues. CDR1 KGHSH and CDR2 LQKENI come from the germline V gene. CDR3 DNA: TGTGCCAGCTCACGCGTCGGCCAGGGGCTACTAGATGGCTACACCTTC. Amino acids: CASSRVGQGLLDGYTF. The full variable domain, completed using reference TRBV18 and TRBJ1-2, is NAGVMQNPRHLVRRRGQEARLRCSPMKGHSHVYWYRQLPEEGLKFMVYLQKENIIDESGMPKERFSAEFPKEGPSILRIQQVVRGDSAAYFCASSRVGQGLLDGYTFGSGTRLTVV.

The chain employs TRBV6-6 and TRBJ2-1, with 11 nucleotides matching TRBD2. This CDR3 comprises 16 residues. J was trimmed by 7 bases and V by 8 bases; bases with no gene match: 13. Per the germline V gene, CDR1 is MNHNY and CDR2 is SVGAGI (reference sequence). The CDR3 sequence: CASLLRLAGGRNEQFF. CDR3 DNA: TGTGCCAGCCTACTCCGCCTAGCGGGGGGACGGAATGAGCAGTTCTTC.

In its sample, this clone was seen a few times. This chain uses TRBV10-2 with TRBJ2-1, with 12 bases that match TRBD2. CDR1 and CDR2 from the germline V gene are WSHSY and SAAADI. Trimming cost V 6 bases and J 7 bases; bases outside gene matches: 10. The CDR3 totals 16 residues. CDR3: CASSGASGGAGNEQFF. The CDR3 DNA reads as TGCGCCAGCAGCGGGGCTAGCGGGGGGGCGGGGAATGAGCAGTTCTTC.

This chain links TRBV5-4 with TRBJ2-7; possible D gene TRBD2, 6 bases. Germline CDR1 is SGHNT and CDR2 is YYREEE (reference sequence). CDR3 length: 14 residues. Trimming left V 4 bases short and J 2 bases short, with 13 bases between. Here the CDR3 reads CASSPGGGAYEQYF. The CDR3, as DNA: TGTGCCAGCAGCCCAGGTGGAGGGGCCTACGAGCAGTACTTC.

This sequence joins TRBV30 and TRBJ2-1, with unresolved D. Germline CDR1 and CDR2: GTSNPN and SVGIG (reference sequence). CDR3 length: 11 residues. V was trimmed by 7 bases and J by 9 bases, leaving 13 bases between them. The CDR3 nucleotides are TGTGCCTATAGGAACTTACTTGAGCAGTTCTTC. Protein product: CAYRNLLEQFF.

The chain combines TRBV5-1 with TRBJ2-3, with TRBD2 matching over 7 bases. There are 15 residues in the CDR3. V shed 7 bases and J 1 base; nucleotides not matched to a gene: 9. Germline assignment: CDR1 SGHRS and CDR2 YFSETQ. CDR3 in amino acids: CASRGSGARTDTQYF. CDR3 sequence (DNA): TGCGCCAGCCGGGGGAGCGGGGCACGCACAGATACGCAGTATTTT. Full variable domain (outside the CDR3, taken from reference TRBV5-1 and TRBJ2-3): KAGVTQTPRYLIKTRGQQVTLSCSPISGHRSVSWYQQTPGQGLQFLFEYFSETQRNKGNFPGRFSGRQFSNSRSEMNVSTLELGDSALYLCASRGSGARTDTQYFGPGTRLTVL.

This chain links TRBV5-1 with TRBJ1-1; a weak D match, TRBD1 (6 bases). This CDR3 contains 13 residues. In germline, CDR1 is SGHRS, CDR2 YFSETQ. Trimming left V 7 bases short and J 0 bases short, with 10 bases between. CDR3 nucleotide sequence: TGCGCCAGCGGGACAACTCTGAACACTGAAGCTTTCTTT. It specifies CASGTTLNTEAFF.

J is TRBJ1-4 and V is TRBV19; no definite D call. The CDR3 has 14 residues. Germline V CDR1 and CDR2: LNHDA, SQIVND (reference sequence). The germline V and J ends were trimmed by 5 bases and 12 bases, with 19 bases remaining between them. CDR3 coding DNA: TGTGCCAGTAGTTTTGGACCGGGAATTCCGGAACTGTTTTTT. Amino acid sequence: CASSFGPGIPELFF.

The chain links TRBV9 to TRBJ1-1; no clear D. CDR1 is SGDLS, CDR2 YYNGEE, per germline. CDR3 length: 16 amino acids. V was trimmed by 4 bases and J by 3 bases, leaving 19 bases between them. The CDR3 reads CASSPPVRVSDTEAFF. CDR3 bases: TGTGCCAGCAGCCCCCCTGTTCGGGTTAGCGACACTGAAGCTTTCTTT.

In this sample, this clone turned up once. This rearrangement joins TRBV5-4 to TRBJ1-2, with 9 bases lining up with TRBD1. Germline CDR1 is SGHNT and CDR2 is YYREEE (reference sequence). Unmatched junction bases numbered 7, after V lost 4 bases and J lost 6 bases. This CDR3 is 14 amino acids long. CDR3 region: CASSHQQGADGYTF. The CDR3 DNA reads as TGTGCCAGCAGCCATCAACAGGGGGCCGATGGCTACACCTTC.

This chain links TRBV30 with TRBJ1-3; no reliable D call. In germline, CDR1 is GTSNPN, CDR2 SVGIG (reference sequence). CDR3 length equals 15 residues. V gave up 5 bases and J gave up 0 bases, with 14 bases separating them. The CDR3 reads CAWQRRWGSGNTIYF. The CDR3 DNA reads TGTGCCTGGCAGCGAAGGTGGGGCTCTGGAAACACCATATATTTT.

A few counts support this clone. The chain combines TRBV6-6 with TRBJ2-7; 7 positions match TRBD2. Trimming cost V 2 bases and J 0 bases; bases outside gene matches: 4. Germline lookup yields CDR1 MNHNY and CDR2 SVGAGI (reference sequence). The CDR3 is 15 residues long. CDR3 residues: CASSYGGSASYEQYF. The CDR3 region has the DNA TGTGCCAGCAGTTACGGCGGGAGTGCCTCCTACGAGCAGTACTTC.

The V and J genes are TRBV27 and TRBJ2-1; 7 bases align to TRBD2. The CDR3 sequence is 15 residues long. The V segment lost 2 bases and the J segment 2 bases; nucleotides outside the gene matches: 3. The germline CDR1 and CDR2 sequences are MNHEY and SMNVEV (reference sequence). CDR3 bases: TGTGCCAGCAGTTTAGGGGGGAGGGCCTACAATGAGCAGTTCTTC. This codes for CASSLGGRAYNEQFF.

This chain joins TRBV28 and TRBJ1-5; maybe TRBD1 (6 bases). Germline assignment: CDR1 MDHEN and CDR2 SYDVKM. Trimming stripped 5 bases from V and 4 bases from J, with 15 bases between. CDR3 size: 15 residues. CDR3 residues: CASSADSILNQPQHF. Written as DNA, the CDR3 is TGTGCCAGCAGTGCGGACAGCATTCTAAATCAGCCCCAGCATTTT.

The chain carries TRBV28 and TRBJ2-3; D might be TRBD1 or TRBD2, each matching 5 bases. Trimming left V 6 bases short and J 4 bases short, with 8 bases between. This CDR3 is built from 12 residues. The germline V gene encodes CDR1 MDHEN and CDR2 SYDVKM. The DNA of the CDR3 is TGTGCCAGCAGGAGGGGACCAGATACGCAGTATTTT. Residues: CASRRGPDTQYF.

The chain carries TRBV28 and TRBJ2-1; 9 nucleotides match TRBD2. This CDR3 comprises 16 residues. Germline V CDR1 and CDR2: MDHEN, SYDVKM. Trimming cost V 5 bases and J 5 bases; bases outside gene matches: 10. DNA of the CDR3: TGTGCCAGCAGTCGAGGAACTAGCGGGTGGCACAATGAGCAGTTCTTC. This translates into CASSRGTSGWHNEQFF.

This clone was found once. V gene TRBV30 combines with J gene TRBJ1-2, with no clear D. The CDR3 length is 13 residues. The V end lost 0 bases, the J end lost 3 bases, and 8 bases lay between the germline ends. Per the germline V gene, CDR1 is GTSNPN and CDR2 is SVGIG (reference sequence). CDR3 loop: CAWSVADDYGYTF. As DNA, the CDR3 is TGTGCCTGGAGTGTGGCAGATGACTATGGCTACACCTTC.

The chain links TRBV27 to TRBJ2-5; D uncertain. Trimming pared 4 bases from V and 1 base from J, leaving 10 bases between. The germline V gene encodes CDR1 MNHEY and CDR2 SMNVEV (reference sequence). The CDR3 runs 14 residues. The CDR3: CASSYPLRQETQYF. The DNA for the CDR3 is TGTGCCAGCAGTTACCCCCTTCGCCAAGAGACCCAGTACTTC.